A few counts support the clone carrying this TCR beta chain. The CDR3 runs 18 residues. Trimming took 3 bases from V and 3 from J; bases not matched to a gene: 18. The germline CDR1 and CDR2 sequences are SGHRS and YFSETQ. Assembly of TCR beta libraries relied on iRepertoire HTBI primers together with Arm-PCR of CDR3 regions. From the multiplex PCR reads, TCRdb called clonotypes with MiXCR, one entry per CDR3 protein. The sample holds 410,000 or so distinct CDR3 sequences, about 15% seen once. The sample is drawn from a study of regulatory T cells in long-lasting Graves disease. Time point indicated: newly diagnosed GD, antithyroid drugs for less than 3 months. PBMC-extracted RNA yielded the TCR library. These data also featured in a second study, about T cells in Graves' hyperthyroidism and ophthalmopathy.

Sequencing used peripheral blood mononuclear cells (PBMCs), obtained at new diagnosis, from a patient treated with antithyroid drugs. The rearrangement uses TRBV5-1 and TRBJ2-7; 7 bases line up with TRBD1. The clonotype originates from a woman aged 25 to 39 with Graves disease. The CDR3 is CASSWDPLDRKGVYEQYF. The DNA for the CDR3 is TGCGCCAGCAGCTGGGACCCGCTGGACAGGAAGGGGGTCTACGAGCAGTACTTC.